The TCR beta chain described here comes from a study of blood T cell repertoires in COVID-19. The wider study: Acute-phase and convalescent COVID-19 samples originated in the United States, Italy and Spain. In each case, the material was cDNA or gDNA derived from T cells, B-cell-depleted T cells, or PBMCs.

The germline gives CDR1 MDHEN, CDR2 SYDVKM. This CDR3 has 15 amino acids. The V end was cut by 3 bases, the J end by 5 bases, with 16 bases between. Generated by immunoSEQ multiplex PCR, the TCRdb table keeps only in-frame clones and is missing some. The table records over 200,000 clones, 88% of them present only once. The J gene is TRBJ1-1, the V gene TRBV28; D is possibly TRBD1 (5 bases). The sequencing sample was made of peripheral blood. The receptor was derived from a human donor in a cohort sampled during active COVID-19. The CDR3 protein is CASSFEGQGATEAFF. Written as DNA, the CDR3 is TGTGCCAGCAGTTTTGAAGGGCAGGGTGCTACTGAAGCTTTCTTT.